This T cell receptor beta chain was sequenced in a study of blood T cell repertoires in COVID-19. Germline V gene data show CDR1 as KGHDR and CDR2 as SFDVKD. The CDR3 runs 18 residues. With V trimmed by 3 bases and J by 4 bases, 9 bases remained unmatched. Recruited during active infection, patients (from Seattle) were subsequently followed longitudinally. Generated by immunoSEQ multiplex PCR, the TCRdb table keeps only in-frame clones and is missing some. The sample gives about 200,000 clones, 88% of which show up once; roughly a sixth is in the top ten. The sample was peripheral blood. The sequence was obtained from a man aged 50 or older with COVID-19, enrolled during active disease. This rearrangement joins TRBV24-1 to TRBJ2-2; 11 positions agree with TRBD2. The CDR3 sequence is CATSDRASGRTLTGELFF. As DNA, the CDR3 is TGTGCCACCAGTGATAGGGCTAGCGGGAGGACCCTCACCGGGGAGCTGTTTTTT.